These T cell receptor beta chains were read from a single sample in a study of T cell responses to AZD1222 COVID-19 vaccine. Measured with immunoSEQ multiplex PCR; TCRdb has only the in-frame clones, and not every one. The data contain fewer than 120,000 clones, less than 95% of them singletons. The source material was peripheral blood, sampled on day 0 of AZD1222 vaccination. These receptors originate from an adult in good health. Each CDR3 is given with its conserved first and last residue. The D gene is left open where the match is weak. Expanded clones get a size class; other rows say once, few or many, or leave the size out.

size: -
V: TRBV10-3
J: TRBJ1-6
D: -
DNA: TGTGCCATCAAGGCGCAGACGGATTCACCCCTCCACTTT
CDR3: CAIKAQTDSPLHF

size: -
V: TRBV9
J: TRBJ2-5
D: -
DNA: TGTGCCAGCAGCGTAGCTAGTGAAGAGACCCAGTACTTC
CDR3: CASSVASEETQYF

size: once
V: TRBV11-2
J: TRBJ1-2
D: -
DNA: TGTGCCAGCAGCTCGGAGGGCAACTATGGCTACACCTTC
CDR3: CASSSEGNYGYTF

size: -
V: TRBV19
J: TRBJ1-5
D: -
DNA: TGTGCCAGTAGTACCCGGGACGGACTTCTAAATCAGCCCCAGCATTTT
CDR3: CASSTRDGLLNQPQHF

size: -
V: TRBV16
J: TRBJ1-1
D: -
DNA: TGTGCCAGCAGCCAGGGACGGTTGAACACTGAAGCTTTCTTT
CDR3: CASSQGRLNTEAFF

size: -
V: TRBV2
J: TRBJ2-5
D: TRBD1
DNA: TGTGCCAGCGGCGGGACAGGGGGCGGGGAGACCCAGTACTTC
CDR3: CASGGTGGGETQYF

size: -
V: TRBV27
J: TRBJ1-2
D: -
DNA: TGTGCCAGCAGTTTAAAAGACGTTGGCTATGGCTACACCTTC
CDR3: CASSLKDVGYGYTF

size: -
V: TRBV5-1
J: TRBJ2-3
D: TRBD2
DNA: TGCGCCAGCAGCTTGGCGCGTAGCGGGGGGCTAGGCACAGATACGCAGTATTTT
CDR3: CASSLARSGGLGTDTQYF

size: -
V: TRBV9
J: TRBJ1-2
D: TRBD1
DNA: TGTGCCAGCAGCGTAGCCCCATGGGACAGCAAGTCTAACTATGGCTACACCTTC
CDR3: CASSVAPWDSKSNYGYTF

size: -
V: TRBV7-9
J: TRBJ1-5
D: -
DNA: TGTGCCAGCAGCCCCTGGACAGACCATCAGCCCCAGCATTTT
CDR3: CASSPWTDHQPQHF

size: -
V: TRBV27
J: TRBJ2-3
D: TRBD1
DNA: TGTGCCAGCAGTAACAGACAGGGTCTGGTTTCAGATACGCAGTATTTT
CDR3: CASSNRQGLVSDTQYF

size: -
V: TRBV6-1
J: TRBJ1-1
D: TRBD1
DNA: TGTGCCAGCAGTGATGCCCCTTGGGACAGACTGAACACTGAAGCTTTCTTT
CDR3: CASSDAPWDRLNTEAFF

size: -
V: TRBV6-2/TRBV6-3
J: TRBJ2-7
D: TRBD1
DNA: TGTGCCAGCAGTTATTTCCAGGGGGTCTACGAGCAGTACTTC
CDR3: CASSYFQGVYEQYF

size: -
V: TRBV5-1
J: TRBJ2-1
D: TRBD2
DNA: TGCGCCAGCAGCTTGGTGGCTAGCGGGGGCAATGAGCAGTTCTTC
CDR3: CASSLVASGGNEQFF

size: -
V: TRBV5-1
J: TRBJ1-2
D: -
DNA: TGCGCCAGCAGCGCCTCGGACAGCGGAGGCTACACCTTC
CDR3: CASSASDSGGYTF

size: once
V: TRBV25-1
J: TRBJ1-1
D: -
DNA: TGTGCCAGCAGTGAAGGTCGTGAAGCTTTCTTT
CDR3: CASSEGREAFF

size: few
V: TRBV5-6
J: TRBJ1-5
D: TRBD1
DNA: TGTGCCAGCAGCTATCGAACAGGGGTACAGCCCCAGCATTTT
CDR3: CASSYRTGVQPQHF

size: once
V: TRBV18
J: TRBJ1-6
D: -
DNA: TGTGCCAGCTCACCCCCTAACAGCGGCGGGGCGAATTCACCCCTCCACTTT
CDR3: CASSPPNSGGANSPLHF

size: -
V: TRBV5-6
J: TRBJ1-1
D: -
DNA: TGTGCCAGCAGCTTGGGGACAGCCTTGAACACTGAAGCTTTCTTT
CDR3: CASSLGTALNTEAFF

size: once
V: TRBV28
J: TRBJ1-2
D: TRBD1
DNA: TGTGCCAGCATCCTACAGGGGGCAGGGGGCTACACCTTC
CDR3: CASILQGAGGYTF

size: -
V: TRBV13
J: TRBJ2-3
D: TRBD2
DNA: TGTGCCAGCAGCCCCCGGGGGACTAGCGGGGGAGATACGCAGTATTTT
CDR3: CASSPRGTSGGDTQYF

size: -
V: TRBV10-3
J: TRBJ2-7
D: -
DNA: TGTGCCATCAGTGACGGCACCTCCTACGAGCAGTACTTC
CDR3: CAISDGTSYEQYF

size: -
V: TRBV30
J: TRBJ1-3
D: -
DNA: TGTGCCTGGAGTGTTCGTTCTGGAAACACCATATATTTT
CDR3: CAWSVRSGNTIYF

size: -
V: TRBV27
J: TRBJ2-1
D: -
DNA: TGTGCCAGCAGTTTAGTCAGCACTGCCTCCAATGAGCAGTTCTTC
CDR3: CASSLVSTASNEQFF

size: -
V: TRBV3-1/TRBV3-2
J: TRBJ1-4
D: -
DNA: TGTGCCAGCAGCCCGACCAGGGGTACTAATGAAAAACTGTTTTTT
CDR3: CASSPTRGTNEKLFF

size: once
V: TRBV10-1
J: TRBJ2-3
D: -
DNA: TGCGCCAGCAGTGACACTATTCACACAGATACGCAGTATTTT
CDR3: CASSDTIHTDTQYF

size: once
V: TRBV6-5
J: TRBJ2-7
D: -
DNA: TGTGCCAGCAGACTCACACAGGGAAACTACGAGCAGTACTTC
CDR3: CASRLTQGNYEQYF

size: once
V: TRBV7-9
J: TRBJ1-2
D: -
DNA: TGTGCCAGCAGCTTCCCGGTAGGGGGATCGCGCGGCTACACCTTC
CDR3: CASSFPVGGSRGYTF

size: -
V: TRBV5-4
J: TRBJ2-7
D: TRBD1
DNA: TGTGCCAGCAGCTCTGACAGGGCGATAGAGCAGTACTTC
CDR3: CASSSDRAIEQYF

size: once
V: TRBV19
J: TRBJ2-7
D: -
DNA: TGTGCCAGTAGTATGTTGAGTGGATCCGAGCAGTACTTC
CDR3: CASSMLSGSEQYF

size: -
V: TRBV3-1/TRBV3-2
J: TRBJ1-2
D: TRBD1
DNA: TGTGCCAGCAGCTACCAGACAGGGTGGGAGGGCTACACCTTC
CDR3: CASSYQTGWEGYTF

size: -
V: TRBV6-6
J: TRBJ2-1
D: -
DNA: TGTGCCAGCAGTTACGAAGGGTCCTCCTACAATGAGCAGTTCTTC
CDR3: CASSYEGSSYNEQFF

size: -
V: TRBV6-5
J: TRBJ1-5
D: -
DNA: TGTGCCAGCAGGTTTAGGCAGAATAGCAATCAGCCCCAGCATTTT
CDR3: CASRFRQNSNQPQHF

size: -
V: TRBV20-1
J: TRBJ1-4
D: -
DNA: TGCAGTGCTAGTAAGGGCACGGCTAATGAAAAACTGTTTTTT
CDR3: CSASKGTANEKLFF

size: -
V: TRBV9
J: TRBJ2-7
D: -
DNA: TGTGCCAGCAGCGCCGGGCTAAGTCGGGGCGGCGAGCAGTACTTC
CDR3: CASSAGLSRGGEQYF

size: -
V: TRBV5-1
J: TRBJ1-2
D: -
DNA: TGCGCCAGCAGCCCAACTGTGGCACTAACGAACGGGAACACCTTC
CDR3: CASSPTVALTNGNTF

size: -
V: TRBV28
J: TRBJ1-1
D: -
DNA: TGTGCCAGCCCCTCGAACACTGAAGCTTTCTTT
CDR3: CASPSNTEAFF

size: -
V: TRBV12-5
J: TRBJ2-3
D: TRBD1
DNA: TGTGCTAGTGGCCCGGGACAGGGGTACACAGATACGCAGTATTTT
CDR3: CASGPGQGYTDTQYF

size: -
V: TRBV14
J: TRBJ1-1
D: -
DNA: TGTGCCAGCAGCCAATTGGGAGGTGCTGAAGCTTTCTTT
CDR3: CASSQLGGAEAFF

size: -
V: TRBV6-1
J: TRBJ2-7
D: -
DNA: TGTGCCAGCAGTGAACGACCGCTTTTGGAGCAGTACTTC
CDR3: CASSERPLLEQYF

size: -
V: TRBV6-5
J: TRBJ2-7
D: TRBD1
DNA: TGTGCCAGCAGCCGGGACAGGGTACCCTACGAGCAGTACTTC
CDR3: CASSRDRVPYEQYF

size: -
V: TRBV10-1
J: TRBJ2-7
D: TRBD1
DNA: TGCGCCAGCAGCGGGACCGGGACAGGGAGTAAAGATCAGTACTTC
CDR3: CASSGTGTGSKDQYF

size: -
V: TRBV30
J: TRBJ2-3
D: TRBD1
DNA: TGTGCCTGGGATTGGACAGGGGCGGCGGACACGCAGTATTTT
CDR3: CAWDWTGAADTQYF

size: -
V: TRBV27
J: TRBJ1-1
D: -
DNA: TGTGCCAGCAAGCAGTCATATAACACTGAAGCTTTCTTT
CDR3: CASKQSYNTEAFF